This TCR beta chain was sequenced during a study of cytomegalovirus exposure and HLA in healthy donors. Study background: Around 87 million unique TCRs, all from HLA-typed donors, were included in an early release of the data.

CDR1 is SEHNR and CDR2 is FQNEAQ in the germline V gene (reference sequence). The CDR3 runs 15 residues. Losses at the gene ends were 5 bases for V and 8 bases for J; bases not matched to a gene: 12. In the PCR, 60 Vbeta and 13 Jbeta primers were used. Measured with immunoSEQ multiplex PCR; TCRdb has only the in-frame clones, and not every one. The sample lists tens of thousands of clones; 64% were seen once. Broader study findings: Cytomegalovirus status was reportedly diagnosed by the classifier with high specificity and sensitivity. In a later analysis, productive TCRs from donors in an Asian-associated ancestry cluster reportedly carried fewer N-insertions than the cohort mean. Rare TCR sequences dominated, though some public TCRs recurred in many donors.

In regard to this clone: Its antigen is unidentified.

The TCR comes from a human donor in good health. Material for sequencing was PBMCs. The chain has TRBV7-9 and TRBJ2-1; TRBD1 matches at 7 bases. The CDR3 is CASSERTGQTDEQFF. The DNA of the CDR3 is TGTGCCAGCAGCGAGAGGACAGGACAGACCGATGAGCAGTTCTTC.